The present T cell receptor (beta chain) was sequenced within a study of regulatory T cells in long-lasting Graves disease. This clonotype has only a few counts. What it binds is not known. iRepertoire HTBI primers and Arm-PCR of CDR3 regions built TCR beta libraries. In TCRdb, the multiplex PCR reads were re-called with MiXCR into one record per CDR3 protein. The sample contains about 360,000 distinct CDR3 sequences, around 15% of which appear only once. Study-level points and caveats: The study found TRBV28, TRBJ1-2 and TRBJ2-5 favored in persistent disease.

Time point meaning: newly diagnosed GD, antithyroid drugs for less than 3 months. Researchers made the TCR library from RNA that was extracted from PBMCs. The CDR3 runs 14 residues. From germline, CDR1 is SGHNT and CDR2 YENEEA. V was shortened by 4 bases and J by 5 bases, with 12 bases between the two germline ends. The same data also went into a second study, on T cells in Graves' hyperthyroidism and ophthalmopathy. That paper states: No ophthalmopathy progression within 18 months constituted stable Graves' hyperthyroidism. Patients aged 18 to 65 had newly diagnosed hyperthyroidism lasting under 2 months. Blood shared most expanded thyroid clonotypes above 0.001.

This chain joins TRBV11-3 and TRBJ1-3, with D tentatively TRBD1 (6 bases). The sequencing here drew on peripheral blood mononuclear cells (PBMCs), taken at new diagnosis, from a patient treated with antithyroid drugs. This TCR derives from a young woman with Graves disease. CDR3 sequence (DNA): TGTGCCAGCAGCTCGACAGGTTTCCGAAACACCATATATTTT. Protein: CASSSTGFRNTIYF.